The present T cell receptor beta chain was sequenced within a study of OX40 agonist ivuxolimab in advanced cancers. At the level of the study: The study gave patients intravenous ivuxolimab at 0.01 to 10 mg/kg every 2 weeks. Head and neck, renal cell, melanoma or hepatocellular carcinoma were the cancers that dose-escalation patients had.

The protocol was immunoSEQ multiplex PCR, while the TCRdb copy is restricted to in-frame clones and leaves out a portion. The sample shows just over 45,000 clones, about 95% of them seen only once. The V gene's germline CDR1 is SGDLS and CDR2 YYNGEE. Trimming took 0 bases from V and 5 from J, leaving 11 bases between them. This CDR3 comprises 14 residues. Findings of the study overall: There were also nonresponders showing low normalized T-cell clonal expansion.

In its sample, this clone was seen a few times. As yet, its antigen is unknown. The sequencing used CD4+ or CD8+ T cells sorted from blood, collected in a trial of the OX40 agonist ivuxolimab. The source is an adult with an advanced solid tumor such as melanoma, head and neck, liver or kidney cancer. The chain recombines TRBV9 with TRBJ1-1; possibly TRBD1 for D (6 bases). CDR3 coding DNA: TGTGCCAGCAGCGTAGACAGGGAAAGTACTGAAGCTTTCTTT. Protein sequence: CASSVDRESTEAFF.